The 18 T cell receptor beta chains below come from one sample, sequenced in a study of T cell responses to AZD1222 COVID-19 vaccine (dated by TCRdb to the early 2020s). The sample's time point label is to be understood as: baseline before first vaccination. Library creation used the immunoSEQ multiplex PCR assay. Held by TCRdb, this immuneACCESS table contains in-frame sequences only and omits some clones. Under half of the omission traces to an unresolved V gene where checked; the cause of the rest is unknown. This sample holds around 170,000 clones; approximately 91% were observed only once. The top ten clones comprise roughly 0.98% of the sample. The sequences come from peripheral blood, collected on day 0 of AZD1222 vaccination. The receptor set was obtained from an adult in good health.

This sequence joins TRBV4-2 and TRBJ1-1, with 10 nucleotides matching TRBD1. The CDR3 loop spans 16 amino acids. Trimming at V came to 0 bases and at J to 5 bases, leaving 6 bases not matched to a gene. Looked up from germline, CDR1 is LGHNA and CDR2 is YNFKEQ. This CDR3 reads CASSQDSRQGATEAFF. The CDR3 bases are TGTGCCAGCAGCCAAGATTCCCGACAGGGGGCAACTGAAGCTTTCTTT.

This sequence joins TRBV7-2 and TRBJ2-7; perhaps TRBD2 as D (5 bases). Germline lookup yields CDR1 SGHTA and CDR2 FQGNSA. V lost 1 base and J lost 2, with 12 bases in between. The CDR3 is 15 amino acids. The CDR3 loop is CASSLEERNPYEQYF. The CDR3 DNA reads as TGTGCCAGCAGCTTAGAAGAGCGGAACCCCTACGAGCAGTACTTC.

The chain joins TRBV7-3 to TRBJ2-1; possible D gene TRBD2, 5 bases. V was clipped by 5 bases and J by 0 bases, with 14 bases between them. CDR1 is SGHTA, CDR2 FQGTGA, per germline. This CDR3 region has 16 residues. CDR3: CASSPSTAGSYNEQFF. As DNA, the CDR3 is TGTGCCAGCAGCCCTTCTACGGCGGGCTCCTACAATGAGCAGTTCTTC.

The rearrangement joins TRBV4-3 to TRBJ2-5; possible D gene TRBD2, 6 bases. CDR1 is LGHNA, CDR2 YSLEER, per germline. Trimming took off 1 base at V and 4 bases at J, with 13 bases between the two ends. This CDR3 region has 15 residues. The CDR3 sequence: CASSQGLAKGETQYF. The CDR3 DNA is TGCGCCAGCAGCCAAGGGCTAGCGAAGGGAGAGACCCAGTACTTC.

V and J are TRBV6-1 and TRBJ1-5; D unresolved. This CDR3 comprises 16 residues. Germline V gene data show CDR1 as MNHNS and CDR2 as SASEGT. V was pared by 0 bases and J by 0 bases, with 9 bases between. CDR3 sequence: CASSEAAEYSNQPQHF. The CDR3 DNA reads TGTGCCAGCAGTGAAGCGGCAGAGTATAGCAATCAGCCCCAGCATTTT.

The CDR3 reads CASSSGLNDGYTF. The CDR3 nucleotides read TGTGCCAGCAGTTCGGGACTGAATGATGGCTACACCTTC. This chain uses TRBV6-5 with TRBJ1-2; TRBD1 might be the D (5 bases). Per the germline V gene, CDR1 is MNHEY and CDR2 is SVGAGI. Deletions cut 4 bases from V and 6 bases from J, with 12 bases between. This CDR3 has 13 amino acids.

Remarks on this clone: One end of the junction does not line up with germline, which may come from a read error. The chain joins TRBV7-2 to TRBJ1-1, with 7 bases fitting TRBD1. Germline loops: CDR1 SGHTA, CDR2 FQGNSA. The CDR3 consists of 17 residues. The CDR3 sequence is CASSLGGQWGRNAEAFF. The CDR3 DNA reads as TGTGCCAGCAGCTTAGGGGGACAGTGGGGAAGGAACGCTGAAGCTTTCTTT.

The gene calls are TRBV14 and TRBJ1-2, with a tentative D call TRBD1 (5 bases). The CDR3 is 15 residues long. Looked up from germline, CDR1 is SGHDN and CDR2 is FVKESK. Between the trimmed V and J ends, which lost 0 bases and 3 bases, there was a span of 11 bases. DNA of the CDR3: TGTGCCAGCAGCCAAGACTATCCAGGGTACTATGGCTACACCTTC. It encodes CASSQDYPGYYGYTF.

The rearrangement joins TRBV7-9 to TRBJ1-5; D call uncertain. This CDR3 comprises 13 residues. Germline V CDR1 and CDR2: SEHNR, FQNEAQ (reference sequence). The germline V and J ends were trimmed by 1 base and 5 bases, with 6 bases remaining between them. DNA for the CDR3: TGTGCCAGCAGCTTAGTTAGGGATCAGCCCCAGCATTTT. Translating gives CASSLVRDQPQHF.

The chain employs TRBV3-1 (or the pseudogene TRBV3-2) and TRBJ2-1; D call uncertain. Trimming pared 1 base from V and 9 bases from J, leaving 10 bases between. Germline CDR1 is LGHDT and CDR2 is YNNKEL (reference sequence). The CDR3 runs 13 residues. The CDR3 DNA reads TGTGCCAGCAGCCAAGCAATAGCTCCTGAGCAGTTCTTC. This translates into CASSQAIAPEQFF.

V and J are TRBV4-3 and TRBJ2-3, with D maybe TRBD2 (6 bases). Trimming shortened V by 6 bases and J by 1 base, and 14 bases separated the two germline ends. The CDR3 length is 15 residues. CDR1 is LGHNA, CDR2 YSLEER, per germline. The CDR3 region has the DNA TGCGCCAGCAGTCTTAGAGGCGGGGGCACAGATACGCAGTATTTT. Residues: CASSLRGGGTDTQYF.

The V call is TRBV5-1, the J call TRBJ1-1; D remains ambiguous. Germline V CDR1 and CDR2: SGHRS, YFSETQ. Trimming removed 3 bases at V and 1 base at J, with 10 bases between. This CDR3 is 14 amino acids long. The CDR3 protein is CASSSMTGNTEAFF. CDR3 in DNA: TGCGCCAGCAGCTCGATGACGGGGAACACTGAAGCTTTCTTT.

CDR3 nucleotide sequence: TGTGCCAGCATGGTTTCCTTCGAGGGGACCTACGAGCAGTACTTC. This sequence encodes CASMVSFEGTYEQYF. The chain joins TRBV6-6 to TRBJ2-7; TRBD1 or TRBD2 may be the D gene (5 bases each). Germline lookup yields CDR1 MNHNY and CDR2 SVGAGI (reference sequence). The CDR3 spans 15 residues. V was cut by 7 bases and J by 2 bases, with 18 bases left in between.

The rearrangement joins TRBV11-2 to TRBJ1-3, with D uncertain. Per the germline V gene, CDR1 is SGHAT and CDR2 is FQNNGV. Deletions cut 4 bases from V and 0 bases from J, with 7 bases between. CDR3 length equals 14 residues. CDR3 region: CASSSGLSGNTIYF. Written as DNA, the CDR3 is TGTGCCAGCAGCTCCGGGCTCTCTGGAAACACCATATATTTT.

The genes are TRBV4-2 and TRBJ2-3, with TRBD2 matching 8 bases. The CDR3 covers 16 residues. Germline CDR1 LGHNA, CDR2 YNFKEQ. The V gene end was trimmed by 4 bases and the J gene end by 0 bases; junction bases not matched to a gene: 6. The CDR3 sequence is CASSRGLAQSTDTQYF. CDR3 nucleotides: TGTGCCAGCAGCCGAGGACTAGCCCAGAGCACAGATACGCAGTATTTT.

The chain combines TRBV5-5 with TRBJ2-6, with a tentative D call TRBD2 (6 bases). Trimming left V 4 bases short and J 2 bases short, with 16 bases between. CDR1 is SGHKS and CDR2 is YYEKEE in the germline V gene (reference sequence). The CDR3 has 17 residues. The DNA of the CDR3 is TGTGCCAGCAGCCTTGGCACCTCGGGGGCTGGGGCCAACGTCCTGACTTTC. Translating it yields CASSLGTSGAGANVLTF. The whole variable domain, filled in from reference TRBV5-5 and TRBJ2-6, reads DAGVTQSPTHLIKTRGQQVTLRCSPISGHKSVSWYQQVLGQGPQFIFQYYEKEERGRGNFPDRFSARQFPNYSSELNVNALLLGDSALYLCASSLGTSGAGANVLTFGAGSRLTVL.

The gene calls are TRBV2 and TRBJ2-2; no definite D call. The CDR3 covers 14 residues. Germline V gene sequence: CDR1 SNHLY, CDR2 FYNNEI. Trimming shortened V by 7 bases and J by 7 bases, and 16 bases separated the two germline ends. The CDR3 region is CASNPSGVGGELFF. CDR3 nucleotide sequence: TGTGCCAGCAACCCCAGTGGGGTAGGCGGGGAGCTGTTTTTT.

The CDR3 DNA reads as TGTGCCAGCAGTCTTGAGCGGGGCTACACCTTC. Its translation: CASSLERGYTF. The chain recombines TRBV28 with TRBJ1-2; no reliable D call. With 5 bases removed from V and 8 bases from J, the gap between germline ends came to 9 bases. The CDR3 is made up of 11 amino acids. The germline V gene has CDR1 MDHEN and CDR2 SYDVKM.